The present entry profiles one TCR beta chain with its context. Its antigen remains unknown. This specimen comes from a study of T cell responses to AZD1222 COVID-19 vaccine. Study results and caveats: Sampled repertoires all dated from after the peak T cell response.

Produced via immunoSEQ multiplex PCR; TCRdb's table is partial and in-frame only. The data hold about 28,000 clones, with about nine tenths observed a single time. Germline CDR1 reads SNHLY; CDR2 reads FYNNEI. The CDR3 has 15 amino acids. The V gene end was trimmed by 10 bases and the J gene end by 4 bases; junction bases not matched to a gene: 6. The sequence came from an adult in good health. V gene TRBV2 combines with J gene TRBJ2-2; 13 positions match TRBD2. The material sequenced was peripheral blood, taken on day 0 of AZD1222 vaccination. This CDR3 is CATRGLAGATGELFF. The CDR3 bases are TGTGCCACCAGAGGACTAGCGGGAGCCACCGGGGAGCTGTTTTTT. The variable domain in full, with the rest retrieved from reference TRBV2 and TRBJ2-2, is EPEVTQTPSHQVTQMGQEVILRCVPISNHLYFYWYRQILGQKVEFLVSFYNNEISEKSEIFDDQFSVERPDGSNFTLKIRSTKLEDSAMYFCATRGLAGATGELFFGEGSRLTVL.